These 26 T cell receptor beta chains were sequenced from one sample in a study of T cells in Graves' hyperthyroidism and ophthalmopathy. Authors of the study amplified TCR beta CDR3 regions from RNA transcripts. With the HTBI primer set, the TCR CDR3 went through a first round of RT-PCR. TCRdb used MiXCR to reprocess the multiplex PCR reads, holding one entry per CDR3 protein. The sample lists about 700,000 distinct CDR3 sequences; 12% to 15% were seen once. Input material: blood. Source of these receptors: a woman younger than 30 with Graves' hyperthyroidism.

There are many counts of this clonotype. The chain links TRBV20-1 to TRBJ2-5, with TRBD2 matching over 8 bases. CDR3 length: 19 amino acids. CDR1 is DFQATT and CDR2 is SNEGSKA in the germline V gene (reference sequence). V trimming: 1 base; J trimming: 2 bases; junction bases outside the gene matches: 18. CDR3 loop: CSARGGGRGGRSGQETQYF. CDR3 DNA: TGCAGTGCTAGAGGCGGTGGCAGGGGCGGGAGGTCGGGACAAGAGACCCAGTACTTC.

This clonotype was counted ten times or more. In nucleotides, the CDR3 is TGTGCCAGCAGCAATCGCGCGGGGGGATTCCCTATCTCCTACAATGAGCAGTTCTTC. It yields the protein CASSNRAGGFPISYNEQFF. V is TRBV5-5 and J is TRBJ2-1, with TRBD2 matching 8 bases. CDR3 length: 19 amino acids. Per the germline V gene, CDR1 is SGHKS and CDR2 is YYEKEE (reference sequence). V gave up 4 bases and J gave up 0 bases; unmatched junction bases: 15.

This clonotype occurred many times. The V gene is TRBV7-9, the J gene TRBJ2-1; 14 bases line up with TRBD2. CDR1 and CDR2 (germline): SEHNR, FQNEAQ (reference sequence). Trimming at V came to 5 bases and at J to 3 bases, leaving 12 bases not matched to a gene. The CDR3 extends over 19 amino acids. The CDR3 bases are TGTGCCAGCAGCCCTTTGACTAGCGGGAGGGCCGGGGACTACAATGAGCAGTTCTTC. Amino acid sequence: CASSPLTSGRAGDYNEQFF. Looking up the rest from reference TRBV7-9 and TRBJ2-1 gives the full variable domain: DTGVSQNPRHKITKRGQNVTFRCDPISEHNRLYWYRQTLGQGPEFLTYFQNEAQLEKSRLLSDRFSAERPKGSFSTLEIQRTEQGDSAMYLCASSPLTSGRAGDYNEQFFGPGTRLTVL.

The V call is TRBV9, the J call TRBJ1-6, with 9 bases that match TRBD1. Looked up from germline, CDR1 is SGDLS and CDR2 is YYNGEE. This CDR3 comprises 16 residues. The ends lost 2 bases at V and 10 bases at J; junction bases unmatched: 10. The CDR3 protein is CASSVGRDREWSPLHF. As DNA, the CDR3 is TGTGCCAGCAGCGTGGGGCGGGACAGGGAATGGTCACCCCTCCACTTT. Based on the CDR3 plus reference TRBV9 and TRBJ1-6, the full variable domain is DSGVTQTPKHLITATGQRVTLRCSPRSGDLSVYWYQQSLDQGLQFLIQYYNGEERAKGNILERFSAQQFPDLHSELNLSSLELGDSALYFCASSVGRDREWSPLHFGNGTRLTVT.

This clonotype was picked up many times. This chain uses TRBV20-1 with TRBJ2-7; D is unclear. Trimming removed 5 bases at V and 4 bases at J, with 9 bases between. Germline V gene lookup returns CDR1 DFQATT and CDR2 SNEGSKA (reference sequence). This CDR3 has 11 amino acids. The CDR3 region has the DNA TGCAGTGCTCCTCTAGTTTACGAGCAGTACTTC. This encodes CSAPLVYEQYF.

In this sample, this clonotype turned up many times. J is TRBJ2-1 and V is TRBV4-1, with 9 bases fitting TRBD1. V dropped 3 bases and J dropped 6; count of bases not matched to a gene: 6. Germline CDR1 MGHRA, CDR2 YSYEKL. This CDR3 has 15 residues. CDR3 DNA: TGCGCCAGCAGCCAGCCGACAGGGGGTCGCAATGAGCAGTTCTTC. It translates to CASSQPTGGRNEQFF.

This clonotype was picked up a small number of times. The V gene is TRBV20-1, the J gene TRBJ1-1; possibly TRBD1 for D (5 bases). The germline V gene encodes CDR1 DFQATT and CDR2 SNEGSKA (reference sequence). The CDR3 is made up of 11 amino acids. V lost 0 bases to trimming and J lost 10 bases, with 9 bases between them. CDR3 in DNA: TGCAGTGCTAGAGATCGGGGGGGAGCTTTCTTT. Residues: CSARDRGGAFF.

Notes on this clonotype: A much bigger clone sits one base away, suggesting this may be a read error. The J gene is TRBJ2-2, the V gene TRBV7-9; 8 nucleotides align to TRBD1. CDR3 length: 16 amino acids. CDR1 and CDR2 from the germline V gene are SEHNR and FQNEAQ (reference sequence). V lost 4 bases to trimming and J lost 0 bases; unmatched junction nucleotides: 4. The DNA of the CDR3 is TGTGCCAGCAGCTCGGACAGGGTAACGAACACCGGGGAGCTGTTTTTT. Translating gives CASSSDRVTNTGELFF.

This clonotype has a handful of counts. CDR3 protein: CASSVGTGVEQYF. CDR3 DNA sequence: TGTGCCAGCAGTGTAGGGACAGGGGTCGAGCAGTACTTC. The chain employs TRBV2 and TRBJ2-7; 10 nucleotides align to TRBD1. The CDR3 length is 13 residues. The junction had 3 bases not matched to a gene; V was cut back by 4 bases and J by 6 bases. The V gene's germline CDR1 is SNHLY and CDR2 FYNNEI.

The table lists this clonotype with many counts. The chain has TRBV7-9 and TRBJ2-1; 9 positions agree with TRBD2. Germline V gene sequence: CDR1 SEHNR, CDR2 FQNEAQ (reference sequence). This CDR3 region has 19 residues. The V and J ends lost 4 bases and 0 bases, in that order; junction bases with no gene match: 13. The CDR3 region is CASSSQLAGRQSSYNEQFF. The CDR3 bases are TGTGCCAGCAGCTCCCAACTAGCGGGTCGCCAGAGCTCCTACAATGAGCAGTTCTTC. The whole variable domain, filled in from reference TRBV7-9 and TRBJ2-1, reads DTGVSQNPRHKITKRGQNVTFRCDPISEHNRLYWYRQTLGQGPEFLTYFQNEAQLEKSRLLSDRFSAERPKGSFSTLEIQRTEQGDSAMYLCASSSQLAGRQSSYNEQFFGPGTRLTVL.

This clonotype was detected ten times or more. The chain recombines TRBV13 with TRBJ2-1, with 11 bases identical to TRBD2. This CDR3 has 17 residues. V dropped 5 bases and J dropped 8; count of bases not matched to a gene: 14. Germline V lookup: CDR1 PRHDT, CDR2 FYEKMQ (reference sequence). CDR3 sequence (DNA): TGTGCCAGCAGCCCGGGCTTAGCGGGGGGGAAAGGGCATGAGCAGTTCTTC. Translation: CASSPGLAGGKGHEQFF.

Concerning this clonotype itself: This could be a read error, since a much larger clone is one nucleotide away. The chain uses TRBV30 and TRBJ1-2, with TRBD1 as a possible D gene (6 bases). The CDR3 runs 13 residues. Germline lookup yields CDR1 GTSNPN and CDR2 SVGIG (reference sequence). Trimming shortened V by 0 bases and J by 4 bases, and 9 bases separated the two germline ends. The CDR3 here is CAWSVVGGYGYTF. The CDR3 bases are TGTGCCTGGAGTGTAGTAGGGGGCTATGGCTACACCTTC.

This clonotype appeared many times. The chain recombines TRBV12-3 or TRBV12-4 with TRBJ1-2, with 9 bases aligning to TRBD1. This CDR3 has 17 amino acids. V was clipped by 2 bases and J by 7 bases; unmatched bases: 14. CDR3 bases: TGTGCCAGCAGTTTAAGGGGACAGGGAATAAGGCGGAGTGGCTACACCTTC. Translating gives CASSLRGQGIRRSGYTF.

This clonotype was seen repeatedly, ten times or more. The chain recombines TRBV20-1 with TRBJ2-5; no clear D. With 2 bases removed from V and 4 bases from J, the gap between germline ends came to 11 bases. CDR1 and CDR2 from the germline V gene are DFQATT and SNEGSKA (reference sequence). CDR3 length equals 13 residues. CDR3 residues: CSARYPIGETQYF. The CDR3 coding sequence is TGCAGTGCTAGATATCCAATCGGAGAGACCCAGTACTTC.

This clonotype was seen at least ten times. DNA for the CDR3: TGTGCCAGCAGCTTAGATTCTACGCCGACCTACGAGCAGTACTTC. It yields the protein CASSLDSTPTYEQYF. The chain couples TRBV7-9 to TRBJ2-7; D gene uncertain. Trimming removed 1 base at V and 2 bases at J, with 12 bases between. The germline V gene has CDR1 SEHNR and CDR2 FQNEAQ (reference sequence). The CDR3 is made up of 15 amino acids.

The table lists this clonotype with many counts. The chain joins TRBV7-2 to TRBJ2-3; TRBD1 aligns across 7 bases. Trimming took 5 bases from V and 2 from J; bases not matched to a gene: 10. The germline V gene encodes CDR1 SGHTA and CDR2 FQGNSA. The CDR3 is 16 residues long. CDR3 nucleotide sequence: TGTGCCAGCAGCGGAGAGGGGGCGCCGGTCACAGATACGCAGTATTTT. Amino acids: CASSGEGAPVTDTQYF.

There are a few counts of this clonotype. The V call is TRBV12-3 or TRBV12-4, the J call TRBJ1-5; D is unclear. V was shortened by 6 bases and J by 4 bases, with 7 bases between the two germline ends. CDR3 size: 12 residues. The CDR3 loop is CASSKRNQPQHF. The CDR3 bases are TGTGCCAGCAGCAAACGGAATCAGCCCCAGCATTTT.

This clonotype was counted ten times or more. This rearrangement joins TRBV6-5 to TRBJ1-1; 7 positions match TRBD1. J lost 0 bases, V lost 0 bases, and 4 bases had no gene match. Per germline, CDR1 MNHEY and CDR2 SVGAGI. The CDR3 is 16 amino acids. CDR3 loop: CASSYSKTGMNTEAFF. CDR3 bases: TGTGCCAGCAGTTACTCGAAGACAGGGATGAACACTGAAGCTTTCTTT.

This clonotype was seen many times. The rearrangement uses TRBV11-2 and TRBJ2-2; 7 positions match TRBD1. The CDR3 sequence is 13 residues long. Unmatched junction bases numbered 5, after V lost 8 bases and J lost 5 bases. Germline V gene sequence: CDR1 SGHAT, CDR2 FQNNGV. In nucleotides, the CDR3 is TGTGCCAGCGGTGACAGGGATACCGGGGAGCTGTTTTTT. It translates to CASGDRDTGELFF.

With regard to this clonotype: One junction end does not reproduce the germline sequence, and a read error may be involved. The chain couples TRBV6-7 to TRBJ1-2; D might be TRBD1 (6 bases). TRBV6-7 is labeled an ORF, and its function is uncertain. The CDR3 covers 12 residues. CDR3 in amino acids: CASSRTARLLAF. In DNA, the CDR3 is TGTGCCAGCAGCCGGACAGCAAGGCTACTTGCCTTC.

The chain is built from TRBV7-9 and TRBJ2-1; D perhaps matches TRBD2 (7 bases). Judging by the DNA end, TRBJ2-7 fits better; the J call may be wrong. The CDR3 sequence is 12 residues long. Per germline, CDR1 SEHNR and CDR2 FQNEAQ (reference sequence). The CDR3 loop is CAGRGVYNEQYF. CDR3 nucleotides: TGTGCCGGGAGGGGGGTATACAATGAGCAGTACTTC.

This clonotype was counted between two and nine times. The CDR3 spells CASSLVEGGEQYF. The CDR3 DNA reads as TGTGCCAGCAGCTTAGTCGAGGGCGGCGAGCAGTACTTC. This chain links TRBV11-2 with TRBJ2-7; tentatively, D is TRBD2 (5 bases). V shed 1 base and J shed 6 bases, with 10 bases lying between them. The CDR3 length is 13 residues. Germline-derived CDR1 and CDR2 are SGHAT and FQNNGV.

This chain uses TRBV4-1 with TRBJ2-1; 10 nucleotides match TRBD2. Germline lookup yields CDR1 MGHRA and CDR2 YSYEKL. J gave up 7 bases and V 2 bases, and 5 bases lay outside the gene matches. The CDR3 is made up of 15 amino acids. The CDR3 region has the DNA TGCGCCAGCAGCCAATTAAGCGGGAGGGTGAATGAGCAGTTCTTC. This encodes CASSQLSGRVNEQFF.

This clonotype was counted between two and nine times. DNA for the CDR3: TGTGCCAACCGGGACCGAGATAGATTAGACCAGTACTTC. It yields the protein CANRDRDRLDQYF. This chain uses TRBV2 with TRBJ2-5; D may be TRBD1 or TRBD2 (5 bases each). V was cut by 10 bases and J by 10 bases, with 22 bases left in between. The CDR3 extends over 13 amino acids. Germline V gene data show CDR1 as SNHLY and CDR2 as FYNNEI.

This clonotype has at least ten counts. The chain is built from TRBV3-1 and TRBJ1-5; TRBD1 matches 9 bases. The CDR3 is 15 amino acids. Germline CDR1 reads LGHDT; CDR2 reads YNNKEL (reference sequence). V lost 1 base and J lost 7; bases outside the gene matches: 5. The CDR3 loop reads CASSQGGQGRQPQHF. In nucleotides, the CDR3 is TGTGCCAGCAGCCAAGGGGGACAGGGTCGACAGCCCCAGCATTTT.

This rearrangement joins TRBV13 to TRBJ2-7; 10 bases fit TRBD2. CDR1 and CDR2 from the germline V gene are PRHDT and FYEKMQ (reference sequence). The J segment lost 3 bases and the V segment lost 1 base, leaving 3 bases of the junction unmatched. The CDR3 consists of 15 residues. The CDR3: CASSLAASGSYEQYF. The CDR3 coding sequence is TGTGCCAGCAGCTTAGCGGCTAGCGGGAGCTACGAGCAGTACTTC.